The 26 T cell receptor beta chains below all came from one sample that was sequenced in a study of a mutant IDH1 vaccine in newly diagnosed glioma. Time point indicated: week 47, end of study. The vaccine gave 300 ug of a 20-mer mutant IDH1 peptide subcutaneously per dose. Some clones are missing from TCRdb's copy, which holds only in-frame ones; the method was immunoSEQ multiplex PCR. The data show about 50,000 clones, about 81% seen once. Antigens of these TCRs are unknown. The material sequenced was PBMCs, taken from a glioma patient whose treatment included an IDH1 peptide vaccine. Every receptor here comes from a woman younger than 45 with glioma. Some clones in this sample may be carry-over from other donors' samples.

The CDR3 loop reads CASSISSGGELFF. The CDR3 DNA follows: TGTGCCAGTAGTATAAGTTCTGGCGGGGAGCTGTTTTTT. The chain links TRBV19 to TRBJ2-2; D not certain. V lost 2 bases, J lost 7 bases, and 8 bases lay in between. The germline gives CDR1 LNHDA, CDR2 SQIVND (reference sequence). CDR3 length equals 13 residues.

The J gene is TRBJ2-5, the V gene TRBV7-2, with TRBD1 identical over 9 bases. Germline assignment: CDR1 SGHTA and CDR2 FQGNSA. The CDR3 contains 14 residues. V shed 2 bases and J 5 bases; nucleotides not matched to a gene: 3. As DNA, the CDR3 is TGTGCCAGCAGCTTAACAGGGGGCAGGGAGACCCAGTACTTC. It codes for CASSLTGGRETQYF. The entire variable domain, with the rest obtained from reference TRBV7-2 and TRBJ2-5, is as follows: GAGVSQSPSNKVTEKGKDVELRCDPISGHTALYWYRQSLGQGLEFLIYFQGNSAPDKSGLPSDRFSAERTGGSVSTLTIQRTQQEDSAVYLCASSLTGGRETQYFGPGTRLLVL.

This clone showed up just a few times. The chain has TRBV6-1 and TRBJ1-1, with a tentative D call TRBD1 (5 bases). Germline V gives CDR1 MNHNS, CDR2 SASEGT. Trimming removed 2 bases at V and 8 bases at J, with 12 bases between. CDR3 length: 13 amino acids. CDR3: CASSEPWRTEAFF. CDR3 DNA sequence: TGTGCCAGCAGTGAACCATGGCGGACAGAAGCTTTCTTT.

J is TRBJ2-3 and V is TRBV10-1; D remains ambiguous. Germline CDR1 reads WNHNN; CDR2 reads SYGVQD (reference sequence). V dropped 0 bases and J dropped 6 bases, with 4 bases sitting between them. The CDR3 sequence is 12 residues long. The CDR3 DNA reads as TGCGCCAGCAGTGAGTCAGGGGATACGCAGTATTTT. This gives the protein CASSESGDTQYF.

The chain carries TRBV5-6 and TRBJ2-3, with D uncertain. Germline V lookup: CDR1 SGHDT, CDR2 YYEEEE. CDR3 length: 13 residues. V was cut by 4 bases and J by 0 bases, with 6 bases left in between. The CDR3 DNA is TGTGCCAGCAGCCTGGGGAGCACAGATACGCAGTATTTT. Protein product: CASSLGSTDTQYF.

The V call is TRBV7-2, the J call TRBJ2-1; TRBD1 aligns across 7 bases. Germline assignment: CDR1 SGHTA and CDR2 FQGNSA. After removal of 6 bases from V and 6 bases from J, the junction contained 5 bases not matched to a gene. There are 13 residues in the CDR3. CDR3: CASRPTGVNEQFF. The DNA of the CDR3 is TGTGCCAGCAGGCCTACAGGGGTCAATGAGCAGTTCTTC. The full variable domain, completed using reference TRBV7-2 and TRBJ2-1, is GAGVSQSPSNKVTEKGKDVELRCDPISGHTALYWYRQSLGQGLEFLIYFQGNSAPDKSGLPSDRFSAERTGGSVSTLTIQRTQQEDSAVYLCASRPTGVNEQFFGPGTRLTVL.

The rearrangement links TRBV29-1 to TRBJ2-2, with 9 bases fitting TRBD1. This CDR3 is 17 amino acids long. The germline V gene has CDR1 SQVTM and CDR2 ANQGSEA. Trimming took 4 bases from V and 3 from J; bases not matched to a gene: 12. The DNA for the CDR3 is TGCAGCGTTGGTCCCGGGACAGGGACCGCGGACACCGGGGAGCTGTTTTTT. Its protein product is CSVGPGTGTADTGELFF.

V usage is TRBV14 and J usage is TRBJ2-7; 11 nucleotides agree with TRBD1. Unmatched junction bases numbered 5, after V lost 1 base and J lost 6 bases. Per germline, CDR1 SGHDN and CDR2 FVKESK. The CDR3 has 15 residues. Here the CDR3 reads CASSQAGTGGREQYF. The CDR3 DNA reads TGTGCCAGCAGCCAAGCCGGGACAGGGGGACGCGAGCAGTACTTC. The full variable domain, rest sourced from reference TRBV14 and TRBJ2-7, is EAGVTQFPSHSVIEKGQTVTLRCDPISGHDNLYWYRRVMGKEIKFLLHFVKESKQDESGMPNNRFLAERTGGTYSTLKVQPAELEDSGVYFCASSQAGTGGREQYFGPGTRLTVT.

This clone was seen only once. This rearrangement joins TRBV2 to TRBJ2-1; D is perhaps TRBD1 or TRBD2 (5 bases each). The V end lost 6 bases, the J end lost 1 base, and 13 bases lay between the germline ends. Germline lookup yields CDR1 SNHLY and CDR2 FYNNEI. CDR3 size: 15 residues. CDR3 protein: CASRGEFLSYNEQFF. CDR3 DNA: TGTGCCAGCAGAGGGGAGTTTCTGTCCTACAATGAGCAGTTCTTC.

The chain is built from TRBV6-5 and TRBJ2-7; D may correspond to TRBD1 or TRBD2 (5 bases each). CDR1 is MNHEY and CDR2 is SVGAGI in the germline V gene. Trimming left V 0 bases short and J 2 bases short, with 11 bases between. CDR3 length equals 15 residues. The CDR3 sequence is CASSYSRGDPYEQYF. The CDR3 region has the DNA TGTGCCAGCAGTTACTCCAGAGGGGATCCCTACGAGCAGTACTTC.

The V call is TRBV7-6, the J call TRBJ2-2; the D gene is possibly TRBD1 (6 bases). The length of the CDR3 is 18 residues. Germline lookup yields CDR1 SGHVS and CDR2 FNYEAQ. V lost 0 bases and J 1 base, leaving 15 bases between the germline ends. CDR3 sequence reads: CASSLAGTWRMNTGELFF. In nucleotides, the CDR3 is TGTGCCAGCAGCTTAGCAGGGACATGGAGGATGAACACCGGGGAGCTGTTTTTT.

This clone was seen only once. The J gene is TRBJ1-1, the V gene TRBV19; D possibly corresponds to TRBD1 (6 bases). Trimming pared 7 bases from V and 4 bases from J, leaving 13 bases between. Germline values: CDR1 LNHDA, CDR2 SQIVND (reference sequence). The CDR3 is 13 residues long. CDR3 protein: CASTPGAATEAFF. CDR3 in DNA: TGTGCCAGTACCCCGGGGGCGGCCACTGAAGCTTTCTTT.

The chain carries TRBV2 and TRBJ2-7; D gene uncertain. Germline CDR1 and CDR2: SNHLY and FYNNEI. V was cut by 3 bases and J by 2 bases, with 8 bases left in between. This CDR3 comprises 13 residues. CDR3 nucleotides: TGTGCCAGCAGTGATCAGGCCACCTACGAGCAGTACTTC. Translated: CASSDQATYEQYF.

V is TRBV27 and J is TRBJ2-1, with TRBD2 identical over 9 bases. The V segment lost 5 bases and the J segment 0 bases; nucleotides outside the gene matches: 11. Germline V gives CDR1 MNHEY, CDR2 SMNVEV (reference sequence). CDR3 length: 18 amino acids. The CDR3 DNA reads TGTGCCAGCAGTCGCCTAGCGGGAACACAGAGCTCCTACAATGAGCAGTTCTTC. Its translation is CASSRLAGTQSSYNEQFF.

This clone counts as medium-sized. The V call is TRBV30, the J call TRBJ2-7; D is perhaps TRBD2 (6 bases). Per germline, CDR1 GTSNPN and CDR2 SVGIG (reference sequence). Trimming left V 3 bases short and J 6 bases short, with 6 bases between. CDR3 length: 10 amino acids. CDR3 amino acids: CAWSGGEQYF. The CDR3 DNA is TGTGCCTGGAGCGGGGGCGAGCAGTACTTC.

V gene TRBV5-1 combines with J gene TRBJ2-5; TRBD1 aligns across 9 bases. Trimming cost V 6 bases and J 5 bases; bases outside gene matches: 8. Germline CDR1 is SGHRS and CDR2 is YFSETQ. This CDR3 is built from 14 residues. CDR3 in amino acids: CASTRDRAGETQYF. CDR3 sequence (DNA): TGCGCCAGCACTCGGGACAGGGCCGGGGAGACCCAGTACTTC. Looking up the rest from reference TRBV5-1 and TRBJ2-5 gives the full variable domain: KAGVTQTPRYLIKTRGQQVTLSCSPISGHRSVSWYQQTPGQGLQFLFEYFSETQRNKGNFPGRFSGRQFSNSRSEMNVSTLELGDSALYLCASTRDRAGETQYFGPGTRLLVL.

The rearrangement joins TRBV27 to TRBJ2-7, with a weak D call TRBD2 (5 bases). V lost 5 bases and J lost 3, with 11 bases in between. This CDR3 has 13 residues. Germline V lookup: CDR1 MNHEY, CDR2 SMNVEV (reference sequence). This CDR3 reads CASSLPSSYEQYF. Here the CDR3 DNA reads TGTGCCAGCAGTCTACCTAGCAGCTACGAGCAGTACTTC.

The V gene is TRBV5-4, the J gene TRBJ1-2; D gene ambiguous. Looked up from germline, CDR1 is SGHNT and CDR2 is YYREEE (reference sequence). The CDR3 sequence is 14 residues long. The V and J ends lost 4 bases and 4 bases respectively, with 14 bases between them. The DNA of the CDR3 is TGTGCCAGCAGCCTCACGGATGGTACCTATGGCTACACCTTC. Amino acid sequence: CASSLTDGTYGYTF.

The chain links TRBV7-8 to TRBJ2-5; maybe TRBD2 (5 bases). The CDR3 sequence is 14 residues long. Trimming pared 3 bases from V and 5 bases from J, leaving 13 bases between. CDR1 SGHVS and CDR2 FQNEAQ come from the germline V gene. The CDR3 loop reads CASSLVSRRETQYF. CDR3 coding DNA: TGTGCCAGCAGCTTGGTATCTAGGAGGGAGACCCAGTACTTC.

The V call is TRBV7-8, the J call TRBJ2-5; D call uncertain. CDR1 SGHVS and CDR2 FQNEAQ come from the germline V gene. V gave up 1 base and J gave up 2 bases, with 11 bases separating them. The CDR3 length is 15 residues. The DNA for the CDR3 is TGTGCCAGCAGCTTAGACCGCTACGGGCAAGAGACCCAGTACTTC. Its protein product is CASSLDRYGQETQYF.

The chain employs TRBV29-1 and TRBJ1-2; possible D gene TRBD1, 5 bases. Germline V gene sequence: CDR1 SQVTM, CDR2 ANQGSEA. The V end was cut by 6 bases, the J end by 2 bases, with 16 bases between. The CDR3 has 14 amino acids. The CDR3 nucleotides read TGCAGCGTAAGGCAGGGAGCCCCCAACTATGGCTACACCTTC. It specifies CSVRQGAPNYGYTF.

J is TRBJ2-7 and V is TRBV7-9, with 9 bases aligning to TRBD2. The V segment lost 1 base and the J segment 2 bases; nucleotides outside the gene matches: 0. The CDR3 spans 14 residues. From germline, CDR1 is SEHNR and CDR2 FQNEAQ (reference sequence). The CDR3 here is CASSLVAGAYEQYF. The CDR3, as DNA: TGTGCCAGCAGCTTAGTAGCGGGAGCCTACGAGCAGTACTTC.

This clone was observed once. This rearrangement joins TRBV5-4 to TRBJ2-7; no clear D gene. Germline CDR1 SGHNT, CDR2 YYREEE (reference sequence). The CDR3 length is 12 residues. The V end lost 4 bases, the J end lost 2 bases, and 7 bases lay between the germline ends. For the CDR3, the DNA is TGTGCCAGCAGCGCCTCTCCCTACGAGCAGTACTTC. Its protein product is CASSASPYEQYF.

The chain uses TRBV4-1 and TRBJ2-1; D is unclear. The CDR3 is 17 residues long. CDR1 MGHRA and CDR2 YSYEKL come from the germline V gene. Trimming took off 2 bases at V and 1 base at J, with 15 bases between the two ends. The CDR3 reads CASSQPRLVRSYNEQFF. Written as DNA, the CDR3 is TGCGCCAGCAGCCAACCCAGACTGGTCAGATCCTACAATGAGCAGTTCTTC.

The chain joins TRBV4-1 to TRBJ2-2; D might be TRBD2 (5 bases). V gave up 3 bases and J gave up 0 bases, with 8 bases separating them. Germline CDR1 is MGHRA and CDR2 is YSYEKL. The CDR3 sequence is 15 residues long. The CDR3 is CASSQVRANTGELFF. CDR3 sequence (DNA): TGCGCCAGCAGCCAGGTGAGGGCGAACACCGGGGAGCTGTTTTTT.

The rearrangement uses TRBV30 and TRBJ2-5; 10 bases are a match to TRBD1. The trim removed 0 bases at V and 5 bases at J, leaving 9 bases unmatched. CDR3 length: 16 residues. The V gene's germline CDR1 is GTSNPN and CDR2 SVGIG (reference sequence). CDR3 DNA sequence: TGTGCCTGGAGTGTACGGGACAGGGGTGTTTATGAGACCCAGTACTTC. Encoded protein: CAWSVRDRGVYETQYF.